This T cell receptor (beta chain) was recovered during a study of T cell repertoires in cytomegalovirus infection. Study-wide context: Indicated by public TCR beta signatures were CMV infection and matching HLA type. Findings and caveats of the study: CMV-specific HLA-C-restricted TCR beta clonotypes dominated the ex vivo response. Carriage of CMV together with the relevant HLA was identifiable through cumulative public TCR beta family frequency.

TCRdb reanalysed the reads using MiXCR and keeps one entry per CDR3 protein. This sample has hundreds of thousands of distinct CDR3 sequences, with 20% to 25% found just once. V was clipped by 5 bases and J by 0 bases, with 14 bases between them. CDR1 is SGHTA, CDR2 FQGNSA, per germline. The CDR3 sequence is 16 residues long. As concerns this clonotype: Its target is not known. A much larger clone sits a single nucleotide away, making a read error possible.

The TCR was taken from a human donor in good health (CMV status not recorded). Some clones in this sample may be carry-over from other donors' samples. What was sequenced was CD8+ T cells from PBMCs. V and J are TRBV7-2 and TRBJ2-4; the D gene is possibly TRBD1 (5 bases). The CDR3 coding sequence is TGTGCCAGCAGCACACAGGCGCAACTAGCCAAAAACATTCAGTACTTC. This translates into CASSTQAQLAKNIQYF.